One and the same sample provided the 27 T cell receptor beta chains below, sequenced in a study of T cell responses to AZD1222 COVID-19 vaccine. Measured with immunoSEQ multiplex PCR; TCRdb has only the in-frame clones, and not every one. The table includes more than 30,000 clones, around nine tenths detected once. Sequencing used peripheral blood, obtained 28 days after the second AZD1222 dose. The receptor set was obtained from an adult who received the AZD1222 COVID-19 vaccine.

The chain uses TRBV20-1 and TRBJ2-7, with D possibly being TRBD1 (5 bases). The V end lost 6 bases, the J end lost 5 bases, and 11 bases lay between the germline ends. The germline V gene has CDR1 DFQATT and CDR2 SNEGSKA (reference sequence). The CDR3 sequence is 11 residues long. CDR3 in DNA: TGCAGTGCGCGTCAGGGCCACGAGCAGTACTTC. It is translated as CSARQGHEQYF.

The rearrangement links TRBV5-5 to TRBJ2-7; D tentatively reads TRBD1 or TRBD2 (5 bases each). The CDR3 has 14 residues. The V end was cut by 4 bases, the J end by 0 bases, with 11 bases between. The germline gives CDR1 SGHKS, CDR2 YYEKEE (reference sequence). CDR3 amino acids: CASSLTGTSYEQYF. For the CDR3, the DNA is TGTGCCAGCAGCCTAACGGGGACCTCCTACGAGCAGTACTTC.

This chain links TRBV10-3 with TRBJ2-7, with D unresolved. The CDR3 covers 14 residues. Germline CDR1 and CDR2: ENHRY and SYGVKD. Trimming removed 10 bases at V and 4 bases at J, with 20 bases between. CDR3 protein: CATIFSQVYYEQYF. The CDR3 nucleotides read TGTGCCACCATATTCTCCCAGGTTTATTACGAGCAGTACTTC.

The chain couples TRBV19 to TRBJ1-5, with D uncertain. Trimming left V 1 base short and J 7 bases short, with 5 bases between. This CDR3 spans 12 amino acids. Per germline, CDR1 LNHDA and CDR2 SQIVND (reference sequence). CDR3 DNA: TGTGCCAGTAGTATAGGGAAACAGCCCCAGCATTTT. Its protein is CASSIGKQPQHF.

The chain links TRBV29-1 to TRBJ2-3; 11 bases line up with TRBD2. The CDR3 extends over 15 amino acids. The V gene end was trimmed by 8 bases and the J gene end by 2 bases; junction bases not matched to a gene: 9. Germline CDR1 reads SQVTM; CDR2 reads ANQGSEA. The CDR3 DNA reads TGCAGCTCCCATAGCGGGGGGGTTAACACAGATACGCAGTATTTT. It codes for CSSHSGGVNTDTQYF.

The V and J genes are TRBV6-2 or TRBV6-3 and TRBJ1-2, with D possibly matching TRBD1 (6 bases). The CDR3 is made up of 19 amino acids. Germline CDR1 is MNHEY and CDR2 is SVGEGT. V was shortened by 4 bases and J by 0 bases, with 24 bases between the two germline ends. CDR3 bases: TGTGCCAGCAGTTGGGTCGATAGAGACAGGATTCAAGCTAACTATGGCTACACCTTC. Protein sequence: CASSWVDRDRIQANYGYTF.

The chain links TRBV5-4 to TRBJ1-1, with unresolved D. CDR1 and CDR2 from the germline V gene are SGHNT and YYREEE (reference sequence). Trimming took off 1 base at V and 1 base at J, with 5 bases between the two ends. CDR3 length equals 13 residues. The CDR3 region is CASSLKQNTEAFF. The CDR3 DNA reads as TGTGCCAGCAGCTTGAAACAGAACACTGAAGCTTTCTTT.

This chain links TRBV6-5 with TRBJ1-5; D unclear. Looked up from germline, CDR1 is MNHEY and CDR2 is SVGAGI. CDR3 length: 11 amino acids. V was pared by 7 bases and J by 9 bases, with 10 bases between. Here the CDR3 DNA reads TGTGCCAGCATGGAGGATGGGCCCCAGCATTTT. It yields the protein CASMEDGPQHF.

The V gene is TRBV4-3, the J gene TRBJ1-2; 8 bases are shared with TRBD1. The CDR3 has 15 amino acids. From germline, CDR1 is LGHNA and CDR2 YSLEER. V lost 1 base to trimming and J lost 4 bases; unmatched junction nucleotides: 5. CDR3 nucleotides: TGCGCCAGCAGCCAAGTACCCGACAGGGGCTATGGCTACACCTTC. It encodes CASSQVPDRGYGYTF.

This clone was recorded a few times. This chain joins TRBV5-4 and TRBJ1-5, with 9 positions matching TRBD1. CDR1 is SGHNT, CDR2 YYREEE, per germline (reference sequence). J lost 4 bases, V lost 4 bases, and 6 bases had no gene match. This CDR3 comprises 15 residues. CDR3 DNA: TGTGCCAGCAGCCACGGACAGGGGAAGAATCAGCCCCAGCATTTT. Translating it yields CASSHGQGKNQPQHF.

The V and J genes are TRBV6-5 and TRBJ2-7; 7 nucleotides match TRBD1. V was clipped by 2 bases and J by 4 bases; unmatched bases: 8. Germline CDR1 and CDR2: MNHEY and SVGAGI. The CDR3 covers 15 residues. The CDR3 DNA reads as TGTGCCAGCAGTTACACGGGAACAGGGGAGTACGAGCAGTACTTC. Translating gives CASSYTGTGEYEQYF.

The genes are TRBV24-1 and TRBJ2-1, with a weak D call TRBD2 (5 bases). The germline V and J ends were trimmed by 1 base and 7 bases, with 7 bases remaining between them. Looked up from germline, CDR1 is KGHDR and CDR2 is SFDVKD. This CDR3 contains 13 residues. The CDR3 loop reads CATSDFGRNEQFF. CDR3 coding DNA: TGTGCCACCAGTGATTTTGGGAGAAATGAGCAGTTCTTC.

The chain combines TRBV11-2 with TRBJ2-2, with 10 bases aligning to TRBD1. The CDR3 has 17 residues. V lost 6 bases and J lost 6; bases outside the gene matches: 13. In germline, CDR1 is SGHAT, CDR2 FQNNGV. In DNA form, the CDR3 reads TGTGCCAGCAGACATTTGGCGGGACAGGGGTCGGCCGGGGAGCTGTTTTTT. Residues: CASRHLAGQGSAGELFF.

The genes are TRBV7-9 and TRBJ1-3; D may be TRBD1 (6 bases). The CDR3 runs to 15 residues. V dropped 6 bases and J dropped 2 bases, with 14 bases sitting between them. Germline V gives CDR1 SEHNR, CDR2 FQNEAQ (reference sequence). DNA of the CDR3: TGTGCCAGCAGTGGACTGGGGGGGCCTGGAAACACCATATATTTT. Amino acids: CASSGLGGPGNTIYF.

The chain couples TRBV7-2 to TRBJ2-7, with TRBD1 as a possible D gene (5 bases). The V and J ends lost 0 bases and 3 bases respectively, with 6 bases between them. From germline, CDR1 is SGHTA and CDR2 FQGNSA. The CDR3 runs 13 residues. The CDR3 sequence is CASSLAQGYEQYF. CDR3 DNA sequence: TGTGCCAGCAGCTTAGCCCAGGGCTACGAGCAGTACTTC.

The chain uses TRBV5-5 and TRBJ2-2, with TRBD1 matching 7 bases. The CDR3 is made up of 16 amino acids. Germline CDR1 and CDR2: SGHKS and YYEKEE (reference sequence). With 2 bases clipped from V and 4 bases from J, the junction kept 8 bases outside the gene matches. CDR3 DNA sequence: TGTGCCAGCAGCTTACTGACAGGGTTCGGCACCGGGGAGCTGTTTTTT. Its protein product is CASSLLTGFGTGELFF.

The chain combines TRBV6-5 with TRBJ1-1; D is unresolved. This CDR3 contains 12 residues. Between the trimmed V and J ends, which lost 6 bases and 5 bases, there was a span of 10 bases. Germline V gives CDR1 MNHEY, CDR2 SVGAGI. CDR3 sequence (DNA): TGTGCCAGCAGGGCCGTGCGGACTGAAGCTTTCTTT. This sequence encodes CASRAVRTEAFF.

The chain couples TRBV19 to TRBJ2-7, with TRBD2 matching 12 bases. The CDR3 contains 14 residues. CDR1 is LNHDA, CDR2 SQIVND, per germline (reference sequence). The junction had 2 bases not matched to a gene; V was cut back by 4 bases and J by 4 bases. The CDR3 DNA reads as TGTGCCAGTAGTACTAGCGGGGGGGCGTACGAGCAGTACTTC. Translation: CASSTSGGAYEQYF.

This chain links TRBV25-1 with TRBJ1-6, with D maybe TRBD1 (5 bases). V was clipped by 5 bases and J by 16 bases, with 21 bases between them. Germline V CDR1 and CDR2: MGHDK, SYGVNS. The CDR3 loop spans 14 amino acids. The CDR3 is CASSSGTAYSVLHF. The CDR3 DNA follows: TGTGCCAGCAGTTCCGGGACGGCATATTCCGTACTCCACTTT.

This clone is medium-sized (0.01 to 0.1%) in the sample. The V and J genes are TRBV6-5 and TRBJ2-7; TRBD1 might be the D (6 bases). The CDR3 spans 15 residues. V was shortened by 2 bases and J by 4 bases, with 15 bases between the two germline ends. Germline V gives CDR1 MNHEY, CDR2 SVGAGI. The CDR3 here is CASSYERARGYEQYF. The CDR3 region has the DNA TGTGCCAGCAGTTACGAAAGGGCCAGGGGATACGAGCAGTACTTC.

The rearrangement uses TRBV2 and TRBJ2-2, with a tentative D call TRBD2 (5 bases). Trimming took 9 bases from V and 7 from J, leaving 18 bases between them. Germline V lookup: CDR1 SNHLY, CDR2 FYNNEI. There are 14 residues in the CDR3. The CDR3 DNA follows: TGTGCCAGTCAGAGGGAACGGGTCGACGGGGAGCTGTTTTTT. This sequence encodes CASQRERVDGELFF.

The rearrangement links TRBV27 to TRBJ2-1, with 9 bases aligning to TRBD2. Germline CDR1 and CDR2: MNHEY and SMNVEV (reference sequence). V gave up 3 bases and J gave up 9 bases; unmatched junction bases: 6. The CDR3 contains 14 residues. CDR3 sequence reads: CASSLASGVGEQFF. CDR3 sequence (DNA): TGTGCCAGCAGTTTGGCTAGCGGGGTAGGTGAGCAGTTCTTC.

The J gene is TRBJ2-2, the V gene TRBV28, with 7 bases aligning to TRBD1. This CDR3 comprises 16 residues. V shed 6 bases, J shed 7 bases, and the junction held 14 bases outside the gene matches. Germline assignment: CDR1 MDHEN and CDR2 SYDVKM. CDR3 loop: CASRRTGHPRRGELFF. The CDR3, as DNA: TGTGCCAGCAGGAGGACAGGACACCCGCGTCGCGGGGAGCTGTTTTTT.

This rearrangement joins TRBV12-5 to TRBJ1-6, with D tentatively TRBD1 (6 bases). CDR1 and CDR2 (germline): LGHNT, FRNRAP. CDR3 length equals 15 residues. V gave up 5 bases and J gave up 6 bases, with 14 bases separating them. This CDR3 is CASGPQTGTNSPLHF. In DNA form, the CDR3 reads TGTGCTAGTGGTCCCCAGACAGGAACTAATTCACCCCTCCACTTT.

This sequence joins TRBV7-9 and TRBJ1-2; D is possibly TRBD1 (6 bases). The germline V gene has CDR1 SEHNR and CDR2 FQNEAQ (reference sequence). The CDR3 is 17 residues long. V shed 2 bases and J shed 2 bases, with 18 bases lying between them. CDR3 sequence reads: CASSLPRGGATNYGYTF. Here the CDR3 DNA reads TGTGCCAGCAGCTTACCCAGGGGAGGGGCGACAAACTATGGCTACACCTTC.

This rearrangement joins TRBV28 to TRBJ1-2; D gene ambiguous. The CDR3 covers 12 residues. With 2 bases removed from V and 8 bases from J, the gap between germline ends came to 9 bases. Per germline, CDR1 MDHEN and CDR2 SYDVKM. The CDR3 DNA follows: TGTGCCAGCAGTTTAGGGCCACCCGGCTACACCTTC. The encoded protein is CASSLGPPGYTF.

This clone was counted a few times. The chain is built from TRBV6-5 and TRBJ2-2; D is undetermined. Germline V CDR1 and CDR2: MNHEY, SVGAGI. V was clipped by 6 bases and J by 3 bases, with 14 bases between them. The CDR3 is 15 residues long. CDR3 bases: TGTGCCAGCAGACCTCCGGGCCGCTACACCGGGGAGCTGTTTTTT. Translated: CASRPPGRYTGELFF.